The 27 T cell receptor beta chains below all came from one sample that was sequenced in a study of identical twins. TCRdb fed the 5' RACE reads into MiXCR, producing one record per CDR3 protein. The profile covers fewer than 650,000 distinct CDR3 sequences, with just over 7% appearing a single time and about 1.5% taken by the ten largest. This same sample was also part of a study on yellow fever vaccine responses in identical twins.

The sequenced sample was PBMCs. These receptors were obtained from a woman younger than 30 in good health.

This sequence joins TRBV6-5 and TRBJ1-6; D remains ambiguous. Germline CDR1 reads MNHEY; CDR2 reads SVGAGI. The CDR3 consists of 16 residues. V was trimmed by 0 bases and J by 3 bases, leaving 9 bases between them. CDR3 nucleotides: TGTGCCAGCAGTTACTCGAGGCAGTTCTATAATTCACCCCTCCACTTT. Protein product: CASSYSRQFYNSPLHF.

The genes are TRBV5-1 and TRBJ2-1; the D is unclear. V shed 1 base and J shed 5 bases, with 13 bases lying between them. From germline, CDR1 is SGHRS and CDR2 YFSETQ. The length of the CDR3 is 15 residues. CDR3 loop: CASSLIREAHNEQFF. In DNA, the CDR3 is TGCGCCAGCAGCTTGATTCGCGAGGCCCACAATGAGCAGTTCTTC.

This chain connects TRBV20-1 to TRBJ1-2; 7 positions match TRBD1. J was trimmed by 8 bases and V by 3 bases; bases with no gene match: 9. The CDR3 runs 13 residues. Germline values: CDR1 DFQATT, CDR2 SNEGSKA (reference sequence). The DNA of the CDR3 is TGCAGTGCTAGCGGGTCGACAGGGAGCGGCTACACCTTC. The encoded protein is CSASGSTGSGYTF.

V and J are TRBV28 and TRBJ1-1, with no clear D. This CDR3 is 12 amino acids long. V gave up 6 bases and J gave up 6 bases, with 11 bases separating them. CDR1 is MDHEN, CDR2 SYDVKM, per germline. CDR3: CASRIAGAEAFF. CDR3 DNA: TGTGCCAGCAGGATCGCCGGGGCTGAAGCTTTCTTT.

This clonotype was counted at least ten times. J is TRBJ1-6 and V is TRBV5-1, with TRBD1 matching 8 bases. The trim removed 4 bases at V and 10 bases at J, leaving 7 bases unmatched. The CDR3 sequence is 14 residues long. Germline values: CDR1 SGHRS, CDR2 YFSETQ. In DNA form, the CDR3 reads TGCGCCAGCAGCGTGGGACAGGAGGGATCACCCCTCCACTTT. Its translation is CASSVGQEGSPLHF.

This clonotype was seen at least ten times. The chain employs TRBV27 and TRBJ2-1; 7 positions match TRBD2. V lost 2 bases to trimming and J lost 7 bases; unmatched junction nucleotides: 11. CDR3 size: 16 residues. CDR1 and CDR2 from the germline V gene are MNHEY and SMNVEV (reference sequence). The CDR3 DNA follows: TGTGCCAGCAGTTTACCGGCGACTGGCGGGAGTAATGAGCAGTTCTTC. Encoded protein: CASSLPATGGSNEQFF.

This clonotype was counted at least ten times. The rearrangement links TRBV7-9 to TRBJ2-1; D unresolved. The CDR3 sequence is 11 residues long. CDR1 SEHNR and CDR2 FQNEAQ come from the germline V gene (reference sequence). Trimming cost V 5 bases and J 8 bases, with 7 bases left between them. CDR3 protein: CASSASDEQFF. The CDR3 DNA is TGTGCCAGCAGCGCCTCGGATGAGCAGTTCTTC.

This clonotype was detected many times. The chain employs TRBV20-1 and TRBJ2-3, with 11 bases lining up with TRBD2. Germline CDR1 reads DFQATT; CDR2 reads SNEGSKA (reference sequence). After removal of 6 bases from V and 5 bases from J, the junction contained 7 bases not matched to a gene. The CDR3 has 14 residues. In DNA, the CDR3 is TGCAGTGCCACACTAGCGGGAGTCCGAGATACGCAGTATTTT. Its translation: CSATLAGVRDTQYF.

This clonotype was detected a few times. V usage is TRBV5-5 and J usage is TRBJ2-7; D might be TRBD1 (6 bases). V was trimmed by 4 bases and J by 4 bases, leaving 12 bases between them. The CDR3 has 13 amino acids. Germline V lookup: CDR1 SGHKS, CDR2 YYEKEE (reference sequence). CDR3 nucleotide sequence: TGTGCCAGCAGCCTCCAGGGGATTTACGAGCAGTACGTC. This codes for CASSLQGIYEQYV.

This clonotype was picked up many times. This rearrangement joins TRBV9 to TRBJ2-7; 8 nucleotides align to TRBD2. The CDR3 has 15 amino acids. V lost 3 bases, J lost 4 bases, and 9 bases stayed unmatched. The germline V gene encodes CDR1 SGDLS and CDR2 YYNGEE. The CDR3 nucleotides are TGTGCCAGCAGCGCTGGTAGCGGGATAATTTACGAGCAGTACTTC. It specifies CASSAGSGIIYEQYF.

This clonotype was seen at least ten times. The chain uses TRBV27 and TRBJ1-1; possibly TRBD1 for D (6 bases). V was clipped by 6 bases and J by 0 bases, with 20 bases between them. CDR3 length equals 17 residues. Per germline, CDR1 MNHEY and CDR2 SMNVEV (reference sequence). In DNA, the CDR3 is TGTGCCAGCAGACTTGATCTTAGCCAGGGGTTGAACACTGAAGCTTTCTTT. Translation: CASRLDLSQGLNTEAFF.

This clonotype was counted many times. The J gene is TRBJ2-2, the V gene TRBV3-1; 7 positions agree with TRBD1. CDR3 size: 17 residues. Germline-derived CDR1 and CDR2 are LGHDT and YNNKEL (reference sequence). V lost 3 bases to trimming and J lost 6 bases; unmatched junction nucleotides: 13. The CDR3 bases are TGTGCCAGCAGCCATGCGGCCGGCTACCAGGGGGCCGGGGAGCTGTTTTTT. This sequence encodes CASSHAAGYQGAGELFF.

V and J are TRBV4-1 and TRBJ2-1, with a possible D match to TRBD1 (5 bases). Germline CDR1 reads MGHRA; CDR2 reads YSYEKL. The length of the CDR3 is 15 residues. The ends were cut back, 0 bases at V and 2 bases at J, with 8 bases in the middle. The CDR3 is CASSQEYRTYNEQFF. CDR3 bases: TGCGCCAGCAGCCAAGAGTACAGGACCTACAATGAGCAGTTCTTC.

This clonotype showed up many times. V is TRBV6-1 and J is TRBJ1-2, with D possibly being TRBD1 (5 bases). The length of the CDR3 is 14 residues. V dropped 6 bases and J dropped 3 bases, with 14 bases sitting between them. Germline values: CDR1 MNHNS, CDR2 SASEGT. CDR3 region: CASRRTGQYYGYTF. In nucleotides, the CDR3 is TGTGCCAGCAGACGCACAGGACAATACTATGGCTACACCTTC.

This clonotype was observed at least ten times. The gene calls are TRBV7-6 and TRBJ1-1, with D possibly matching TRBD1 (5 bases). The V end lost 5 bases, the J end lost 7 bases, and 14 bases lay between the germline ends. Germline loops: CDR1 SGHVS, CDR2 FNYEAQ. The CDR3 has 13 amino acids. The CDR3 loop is CASSGGDRSEAFF. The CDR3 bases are TGTGCCAGCAGCGGTGGTGACAGAAGTGAAGCTTTCTTT.

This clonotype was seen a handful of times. This CDR3 is CSAPDRLNQETQYF. CDR3 sequence (DNA): TGCAGTGCCCCGGACAGATTGAACCAAGAGACCCAGTACTTC. The chain is built from TRBV20-1 and TRBJ2-5, with D maybe TRBD1 (6 bases). V was shortened by 6 bases and J by 0 bases, with 14 bases between the two germline ends. The CDR3 is made up of 14 amino acids. CDR1 and CDR2 (germline): DFQATT, SNEGSKA (reference sequence).

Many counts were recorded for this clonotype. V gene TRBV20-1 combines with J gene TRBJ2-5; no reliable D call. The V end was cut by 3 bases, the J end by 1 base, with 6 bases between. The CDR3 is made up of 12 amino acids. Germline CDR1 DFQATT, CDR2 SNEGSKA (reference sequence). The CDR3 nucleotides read TGCAGTGCTAGTTTCTTCCAAGAGACCCAGTACTTC. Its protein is CSASFFQETQYF.

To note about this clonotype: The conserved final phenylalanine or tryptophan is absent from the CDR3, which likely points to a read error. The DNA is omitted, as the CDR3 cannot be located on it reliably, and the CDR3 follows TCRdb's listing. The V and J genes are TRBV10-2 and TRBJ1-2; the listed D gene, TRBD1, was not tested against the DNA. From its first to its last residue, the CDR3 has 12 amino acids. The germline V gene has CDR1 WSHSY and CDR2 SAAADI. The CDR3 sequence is CASSESGRSPVL.

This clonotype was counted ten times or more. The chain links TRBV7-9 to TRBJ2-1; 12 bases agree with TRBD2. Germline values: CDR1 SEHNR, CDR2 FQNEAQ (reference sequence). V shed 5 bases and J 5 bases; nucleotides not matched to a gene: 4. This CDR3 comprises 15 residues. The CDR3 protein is CASSRTSGANNEQFF. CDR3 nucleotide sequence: TGTGCCAGCAGCAGGACTAGCGGGGCTAACAATGAGCAGTTCTTC.

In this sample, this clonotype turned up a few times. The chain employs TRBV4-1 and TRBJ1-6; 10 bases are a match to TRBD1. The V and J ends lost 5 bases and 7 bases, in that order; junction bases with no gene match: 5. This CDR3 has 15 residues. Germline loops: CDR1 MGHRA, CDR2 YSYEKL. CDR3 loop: CASSSDRGNNSPLHF. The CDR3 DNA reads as TGCGCCAGCAGCTCGGACAGGGGGAACAATTCACCCCTCCACTTT.

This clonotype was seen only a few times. The CDR3 sequence: CSATQMNTEAFF. The CDR3 coding sequence is TGCAGTGCTACCCAAATGAACACTGAAGCTTTCTTT. The gene calls are TRBV20-1 and TRBJ1-1; D ambiguous. Trimming took off 4 bases at V and 0 bases at J, with 6 bases between the two ends. Germline lookup yields CDR1 DFQATT and CDR2 SNEGSKA (reference sequence). The CDR3 has 12 amino acids.

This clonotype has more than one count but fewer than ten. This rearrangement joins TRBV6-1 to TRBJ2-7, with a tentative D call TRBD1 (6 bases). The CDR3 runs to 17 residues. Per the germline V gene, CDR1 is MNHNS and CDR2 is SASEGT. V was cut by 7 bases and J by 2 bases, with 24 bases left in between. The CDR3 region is CASNSSSGTQSTYEQYV. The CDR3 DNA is TGTGCCAGCAACAGCTCCTCCGGGACACAATCCACCTACGAGCAGTACGTC.

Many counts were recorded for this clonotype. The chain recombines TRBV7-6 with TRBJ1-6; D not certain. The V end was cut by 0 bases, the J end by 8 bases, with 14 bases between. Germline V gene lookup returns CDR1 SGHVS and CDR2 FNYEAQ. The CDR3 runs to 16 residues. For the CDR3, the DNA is TGTGCCAGCAGCTTAGCCCCGGAGACTGCAGATTCACCCCTCCACTTT. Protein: CASSLAPETADSPLHF. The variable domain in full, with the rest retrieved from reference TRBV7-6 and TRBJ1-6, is GAGVSQSPRYKVTKRGQDVALRCDPISGHVSLYWYRQALGQGPEFLTYFNYEAQQDKSGLPNDRFSAERPEGSISTLTIQRTEQRDSAMYRCASSLAPETADSPLHFGNGTRLTVT.

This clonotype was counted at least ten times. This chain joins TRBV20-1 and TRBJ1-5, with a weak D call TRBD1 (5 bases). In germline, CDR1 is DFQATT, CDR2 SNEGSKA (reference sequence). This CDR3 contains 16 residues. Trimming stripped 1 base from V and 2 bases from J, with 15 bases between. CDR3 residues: CSARVVGENGNQPQHF. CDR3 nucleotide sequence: TGCAGTGCTAGAGTAGTGGGGGAAAACGGCAATCAGCCCCAGCATTTT.

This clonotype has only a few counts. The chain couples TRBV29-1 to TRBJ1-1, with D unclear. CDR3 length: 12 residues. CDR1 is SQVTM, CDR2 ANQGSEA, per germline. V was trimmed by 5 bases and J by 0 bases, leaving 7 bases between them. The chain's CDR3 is CSVNRVNTEAFF. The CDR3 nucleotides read TGCAGCGTTAACAGAGTGAACACTGAAGCTTTCTTT.

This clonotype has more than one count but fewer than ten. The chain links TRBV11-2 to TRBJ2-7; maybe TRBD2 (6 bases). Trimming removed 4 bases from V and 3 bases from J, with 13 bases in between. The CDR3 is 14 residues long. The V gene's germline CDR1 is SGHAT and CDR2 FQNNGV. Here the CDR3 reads CASSSGGTGYEQYF. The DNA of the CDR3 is TGTGCCAGCAGCTCCGGGGGTACCGGCTACGAGCAGTACTTC. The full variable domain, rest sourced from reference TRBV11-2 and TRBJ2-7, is EAGVAQSPRYKIIEKRQSVAFWCNPISGHATLYWYQQILGQGPKLLIQFQNNGVVDDSQLPKDRFSAERLKGVDSTLKIQPAKLEDSAVYLCASSSGGTGYEQYFGPGTRLTVT.

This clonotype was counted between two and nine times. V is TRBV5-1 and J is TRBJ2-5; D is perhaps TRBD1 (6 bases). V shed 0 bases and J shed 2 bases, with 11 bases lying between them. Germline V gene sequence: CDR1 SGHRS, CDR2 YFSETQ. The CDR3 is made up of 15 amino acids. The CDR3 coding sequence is TGCGCCAGCAGCTTGGTCGGTGGACAGCAAGAGACCCAGTACTTC. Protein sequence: CASSLVGGQQETQYF.